The 17 T cell receptor beta chains below all came from one sample that was sequenced in a study of blood T cell repertoires in COVID-19 (dated by TCRdb to about 2020). The method was the immunoSEQ multiplex PCR assay. This is the immuneACCESS table as TCRdb keeps it, with only in-frame sequences that have V and J called. A part of the clones is gone; compared with another copy, unresolved V genes explain less than half, and the rest is unexplained. The sample table holds around 260,000 clones, of which about nine tenths were seen once. Approximately 2.1% of the sample is in the top ten clones. The specimen sequenced was peripheral blood. The receptors originated from a woman younger than 45 with COVID-19, enrolled during active disease.

This clone was found once. This chain links TRBV19 with TRBJ1-1; TRBD1 might be the D (5 bases). The ends were cut back, 4 bases at V and 2 bases at J, with 11 bases in the middle. Looked up from germline, CDR1 is LNHDA and CDR2 is SQIVND (reference sequence). CDR3 length: 14 amino acids. CDR3 amino acids: CASSTQARNTEAFF. CDR3 nucleotides: TGTGCCAGTAGTACACAGGCCCGCAACACTGAAGCTTTCTTT.

V and J are TRBV30 and TRBJ2-5; 8 positions match TRBD1. Losses at the gene ends were 4 bases for V and 1 base for J; bases not matched to a gene: 11. Germline loops: CDR1 GTSNPN, CDR2 SVGIG (reference sequence). There are 16 residues in the CDR3. Here the CDR3 reads CAWMPSTGVAQETQYF. DNA for the CDR3: TGTGCCTGGATGCCCTCGACAGGGGTTGCCCAAGAGACCCAGTACTTC.

The chain carries TRBV30 and TRBJ2-2, with TRBD2 identical over 7 bases. The V and J ends lost 8 bases and 3 bases, in that order; junction bases with no gene match: 12. Germline values: CDR1 GTSNPN, CDR2 SVGIG (reference sequence). This CDR3 is built from 15 residues. The CDR3 sequence is CAGPVGRGDTGELFF. DNA of the CDR3: TGTGCCGGACCAGTGGGGAGGGGCGACACCGGGGAGCTGTTTTTT. Supplemented by reference TRBV30 and TRBJ2-2, the full variable domain reads SQTIHQWPATLVQPVGSPLSLECTVEGTSNPNLYWYRQAAGRGLQLLFYSVGIGQISSEVPQNLSASRPQDRQFILSSKKLLLSDSGFYLCAGPVGRGDTGELFFGEGSRLTVL.

A remark on this clone: Other DNA sequences from this sample encode an identical CDR3 as well. V and J are TRBV12-3 or TRBV12-4 and TRBJ1-1; TRBD1 matches 8 bases. V lost 1 base to trimming and J lost 5 bases; unmatched junction nucleotides: 0. The CDR3 spans 13 residues. The CDR3 protein is CASSLGQGTEAFF. The CDR3 DNA reads TGTGCCAGCAGTTTAGGACAGGGGACTGAAGCTTTCTTT.

This chain links TRBV11-2 with TRBJ2-7, with D possibly being TRBD2 (6 bases). The germline V gene encodes CDR1 SGHAT and CDR2 FQNNGV. This CDR3 has 13 amino acids. The V gene lost 3 bases and the J gene lost 5 bases, with 11 bases spanning the gap. As DNA, the CDR3 is TGTGCCAGCAGCTTTACGGGAGAACACGAGCAGTACTTC. Translation gives CASSFTGEHEQYF.

J is TRBJ1-5 and V is TRBV28; 11 bases fit TRBD1. The CDR3 is 14 residues long. V trimming: 6 bases; J trimming: 7 bases; junction bases outside the gene matches: 5. Germline lookup yields CDR1 MDHEN and CDR2 SYDVKM. This chain's CDR3 is CASSWDRGAQPQHF. CDR3 DNA sequence: TGTGCCAGCAGCTGGGACAGGGGGGCCCAGCCCCAGCATTTT.

This chain links TRBV18 with TRBJ1-5; D may be TRBD1 (5 bases). Deletions cut 2 bases from V and 6 bases from J, with 14 bases between. CDR3 length: 15 amino acids. CDR1 and CDR2 from the germline V gene are KGHSH and LQKENI. This CDR3 reads CASSPGVGGGQPQHF. The CDR3 nucleotides read TGTGCCAGCTCACCAGGAGTCGGGGGTGGTCAGCCCCAGCATTTT.

The rearrangement links TRBV27 to TRBJ2-3; 11 positions match TRBD1. Germline V gives CDR1 MNHEY, CDR2 SMNVEV (reference sequence). The CDR3 spans 14 residues. The J segment lost 4 bases and the V segment lost 5 bases, leaving 2 bases of the junction unmatched. This CDR3 is CASSGTGGPDTQYF. CDR3 in DNA: TGTGCCAGCAGTGGGACAGGGGGTCCAGATACGCAGTATTTT.

V and J are TRBV9 and TRBJ2-1; the D gene is possibly TRBD2 (6 bases). V dropped 4 bases and J dropped 0 bases, with 14 bases sitting between them. The CDR3 has 16 residues. CDR1 and CDR2 (germline): SGDLS, YYNGEE. The CDR3 DNA reads TGTGCCAGCAGCCCGAGACTAGTTAGCTCCTACAATGAGCAGTTCTTC. Translated: CASSPRLVSSYNEQFF.

This sequence joins TRBV6-6 and TRBJ1-4; D may be TRBD1 (6 bases). Germline CDR1 is MNHNY and CDR2 is SVGAGI (reference sequence). V shed 5 bases and J shed 0 bases, with 13 bases lying between them. The CDR3 sequence is 16 residues long. This chain's CDR3 is CASSVATGATNEKLFF. The CDR3 DNA reads TGTGCCAGCAGTGTCGCGACAGGCGCAACTAATGAAAAACTGTTTTTT.

The chain carries TRBV19 and TRBJ1-2; the D gene is possibly TRBD1 (5 bases). V gave up 5 bases and J gave up 8 bases, with 18 bases separating them. Germline V gives CDR1 LNHDA, CDR2 SQIVND (reference sequence). CDR3 length equals 14 residues. The CDR3 DNA reads as TGTGCCAGTAGTTCCGACAGACCAGGATGGGGCTACACCTTC. Amino acids: CASSSDRPGWGYTF.

The chain recombines TRBV10-3 with TRBJ1-1; D is possibly TRBD1 (5 bases). The CDR3 runs 15 residues. Germline CDR1 and CDR2: ENHRY and SYGVKD. The V and J ends lost 3 bases and 0 bases respectively, with 11 bases between them. CDR3 sequence: CAISDLAGMNTEAFF. The CDR3 DNA reads as TGTGCCATCAGTGATCTGGCAGGGATGAACACTGAAGCTTTCTTT.

This clone has a handful of counts. The chain couples TRBV30 to TRBJ1-3, with 7 bases matching TRBD1. The CDR3 covers 15 residues. Germline V gene data show CDR1 as GTSNPN and CDR2 as SVGIG (reference sequence). The trim removed 7 bases at V and 0 bases at J, leaving 9 bases unmatched. CDR3 sequence: CALPTGPNSGNTIYF. The CDR3, as DNA: TGTGCCTTACCGACAGGGCCAAACTCTGGAAACACCATATATTTT. Drawing the rest from reference TRBV30 and TRBJ1-3, the complete variable domain is SQTIHQWPATLVQPVGSPLSLECTVEGTSNPNLYWYRQAAGRGLQLLFYSVGIGQISSEVPQNLSASRPQDRQFILSSKKLLLSDSGFYLCALPTGPNSGNTIYFGEGSWLTVV.

V and J are TRBV15 and TRBJ1-3; 7 nucleotides line up with TRBD1. The CDR3 spans 16 residues. The ends lost 0 bases at V and 0 bases at J; junction bases unmatched: 2. Looked up from germline, CDR1 is LNHNV and CDR2 is YYDKDF (reference sequence). CDR3 sequence reads: CATSRDRDSSGNTIYF. The CDR3 DNA reads as TGTGCCACCAGCAGAGATCGGGACAGCTCTGGAAACACCATATATTTT.

CDR3 DNA: TGTGCCAGCACCCCATCCAGCGGGAGACGCGAGCAGTACTTC. Translating it yields CASTPSSGRREQYF. The chain combines TRBV3-1 (or the pseudogene TRBV3-2) with TRBJ2-7, with 8 bases matching TRBD2. Per the germline V gene, CDR1 is LGHDT and CDR2 is YNNKEL (reference sequence). With V trimmed by 7 bases and J by 6 bases, 11 bases remained unmatched. The CDR3 totals 14 residues.

V and J are TRBV5-1 and TRBJ2-3; 10 nucleotides align to TRBD2. Germline CDR1 and CDR2: SGHRS and YFSETQ. V trimming: 2 bases; J trimming: 4 bases; junction bases outside the gene matches: 7. CDR3 length: 16 residues. CDR3 bases: TGCGCCAGCAGCTTTTTCGCTAGCGGGAGCTCAGATACGCAGTATTTT. Protein: CASSFFASGSSDTQYF.

The chain recombines TRBV6-5 with TRBJ2-2; TRBD2 agrees at 10 bases. This CDR3 region has 16 residues. Germline V gene sequence: CDR1 MNHEY, CDR2 SVGAGI. The V segment lost 3 bases and the J segment 5 bases; nucleotides outside the gene matches: 6. The CDR3 bases are TGTGCCAGCAGTTATGCTAGCGGGAGTGGAACCGGGGAGCTGTTTTTT. It encodes CASSYASGSGTGELFF.